This TCR beta chain stems from a study of a mutant IDH1 vaccine in newly diagnosed glioma (dated by TCRdb to the early 2020s). At the level of the whole study: Vaccination began 4-6 weeks after radiotherapy alone, or alongside temozolomide cycles in the chemotherapy-containing groups. Visit V12 was the week-35 safety follow-up and visit V13 was the week-47 end of study. Peripheral blood samples were drawn at six visits, namely V03 (baseline), V05, V07, V10, V12 and V13. Prior to enrollment, patients had been given standard therapy consisting of radiotherapy alone, temozolomide alone, or radiochemotherapy with temozolomide, with the combination given to most patients. The approximately 32 treated patients were about 60% male and about 38% female, with a mean age of about 43 years. Longitudinal TCRB deep sequencing was done for about two dozen treated patients, wherever samples were available for exploratory analyses.

General findings and caveats noted by the study authors: Availability determined which PBMC samples were chosen for TCRB deep sequencing. The authors noted that analyses of patient blood samples could not be reproduced because of sample limitations. Changes in the top peripheral T cell clonotypes picked up by TCRB sequencing did not appear to be linked to pseudoprogression. Across multiple MHC alleles, vaccine-induced immune responses were seen in approximately 93% of patients.

On this clone itself: Its antigen is not yet known. No base-level quality is on record; no much larger clone is a single base apart.

To prepare the library, the immunoSEQ multiplex PCR assay was applied. The hsTCRB Kit was used according to the manufacturer's protocol to amplify rearranged TCR beta chain sequences. An Illumina MiSeq was used to sequence the TCRB libraries. The authors processed their data as follows. The kit vendor's proprietary platform handled demultiplexing, trimming and gene mapping. What TCRdb holds here is the immuneACCESS table cut down to in-frame rearrangements. Part of the clones is not present; checked against another copy, under half of the missing clones reflect an unresolved V gene, and the others are unexplained. Clonal size and the V and J genes are those of that table, whereas D and trimming came from the DNA. The sample table lists 60,000 to 65,000 clones, under 85% of them with a count of one. Under 4.5% of the sample rests with the top ten. The intended sense of this specimen's time point label: week 47, end of study. Each vaccine dose, consisting of 300 ug of a 20-mer mutant IDH1 peptide in Montanide, was administered subcutaneously with topical imiquimod. Patients received eight vaccinations in weeks 1, 3, 5, 7, 11, 15, 19 and 23, corresponding to visits V03 through V10. All donors had newly diagnosed IDH1-mutant astrocytomas of WHO grade 3 or 4 that showed loss of nuclear ATRX. The samples were drawn from NOA16, a multicentre, single-arm, open-label phase I trial in Germany that tested a mutant IDH1 peptide vaccine in humans for the first time. Genomic DNA for TCRB sequencing was isolated from EDTA blood with the DNeasy Blood and Tissue Kit.

Via the germline V gene, CDR1 is KGHSH and CDR2 LQKENI. Trimming at the junction amounts to 2 bases on V and 2 bases on J, and the germline ends lie 4 bases apart. There are 12 amino acids in the CDR3, from cysteine to phenylalanine inclusive. The entry retains the CDR3 DNA only, 36 bases that are in frame from base 1. The sample in question was PBMCs, obtained from a glioma patient whose treatment included an IDH1 peptide vaccine. This sequence was found in a man aged 25 to 40 with glioma. Recombination linked TRBV18 to TRBJ2-7; too little of a D gene remains to name it. The sequenced DNA is TGTGCCAGCTCACCAGCCACCTACGAGCAGTACTTC. Its protein is CASSPATYEQYF.